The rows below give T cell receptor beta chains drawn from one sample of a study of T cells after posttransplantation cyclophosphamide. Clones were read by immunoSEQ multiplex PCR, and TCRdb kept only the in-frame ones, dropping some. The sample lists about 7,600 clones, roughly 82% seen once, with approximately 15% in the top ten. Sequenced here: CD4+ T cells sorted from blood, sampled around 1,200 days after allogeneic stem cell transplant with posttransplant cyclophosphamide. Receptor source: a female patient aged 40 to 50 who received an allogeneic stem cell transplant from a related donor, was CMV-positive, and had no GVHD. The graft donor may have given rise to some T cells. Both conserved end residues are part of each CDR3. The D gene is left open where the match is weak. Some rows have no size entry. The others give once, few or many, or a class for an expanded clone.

CDR3: CASSEIGQGLGYTF
DNA: TGTGCCAGCAGTGAAATTGGACAGGGGCTAGGCTACACCTTC
size: once
J: TRBJ1-2
D: TRBD1
V: TRBV2
length: 14

CDR3: CAITEDRENYGYTF
DNA: TGTGCCATCACCGAGGACAGGGAAAACTATGGCTACACCTTC
size: once
J: TRBJ1-2
D: TRBD1
V: TRBV10-3
length: 14

CDR3: CASSIGHLGYGYTF
DNA: TGTGCCAGTAGTATAGGACATCTGGGCTATGGCTACACCTTC
size: -
J: TRBJ1-2
D: -
V: TRBV19
length: 14

CDR3: CASSLRDNYNEQFF
DNA: TGTGCCAGCAGTCTCCGGGACAACTACAATGAGCAGTTCTTC
size: once
J: TRBJ2-1
D: -
V: TRBV27
length: 14

CDR3: CASSSGMPYGGYTF
DNA: TGTGCCAGCTCATCCGGGATGCCCTACGGGGGCTACACCTTC
size: -
J: TRBJ1-2
D: -
V: TRBV18
length: 14

CDR3: CASKEGSSYEQYF
DNA: TGTGCCAGTAAGGAGGGAAGCTCCTACGAGCAGTACTTC
size: -
J: TRBJ2-7
D: -
V: TRBV19
length: 13

CDR3: CASSHPGQGGEKLFF
DNA: TGTGCCAGCAGCCACCCGGGACAGGGAGGTGAAAAACTGTTTTTT
size: -
J: TRBJ1-4
D: TRBD1
V: TRBV28
length: 15

CDR3: CASRGDRVEGYTF
DNA: TGTGCCAGCAGAGGAGACAGGGTGGAGGGCTACACCTTC
size: -
J: TRBJ1-2
D: TRBD1
V: TRBV5-6
length: 13

CDR3: CASSQEIWTVTNEKLFF
DNA: TGCGCCAGCAGCCAAGAGATTTGGACAGTCACTAATGAAAAACTGTTTTTT
size: -
J: TRBJ1-4
D: -
V: TRBV4-1
length: 17

CDR3: CASSLGQSSGANVLTF
DNA: TGCGCCAGCAGCTTGGGACAGAGCTCTGGGGCCAACGTCCTGACTTTC
size: -
J: TRBJ2-6
D: -
V: TRBV5-1
length: 16

CDR3: CASRIQGRGEKLFF
DNA: TGCGCCAGCAGAATACAGGGGAGAGGGGAAAAACTGTTTTTT
size: -
J: TRBJ1-4
D: TRBD1
V: TRBV5-1
length: 14

CDR3: CASGQTGGYGYTF
DNA: TGTGCTAGTGGTCAGACAGGGGGCTATGGCTACACCTTC
size: few
J: TRBJ1-2
D: TRBD1
V: TRBV12-5
length: 13

CDR3: CASSYRGQGSAFF
DNA: TGTGCCAGCAGTTACCGTGGACAGGGATCGGCTTTCTTT
size: few
J: TRBJ1-1
D: TRBD1
V: TRBV6-5
length: 13

CDR3: CASGLVLAGGPEQFF
DNA: TGTGCTAGTGGTTTGGTATTAGCGGGGGGGCCTGAGCAGTTCTTC
size: -
J: TRBJ2-1
D: TRBD2
V: TRBV12-5
length: 15

CDR3: CASSLVGGLNTEAFF
DNA: TGTGCCAGCAGCTTAGTGGGGGGACTGAACACTGAAGCTTTCTTT
size: few
J: TRBJ1-1
D: -
V: TRBV11-2
length: 15

CDR3: CASSPKAGTGFGSYNEQFF
DNA: TGTGCCAGCAGCCCAAAGGCCGGGACAGGGTTTGGGTCCTACAATGAGCAGTTCTTC
size: -
J: TRBJ2-1
D: TRBD1
V: TRBV7-9
length: 19

CDR3: CASSLQGPSYNEQFF
DNA: TGTGCCAGCAGCTTACAGGGGCCTTCCTACAATGAGCAGTTCTTC
size: -
J: TRBJ2-1
D: -
V: TRBV7-8
length: 15

CDR3: CASSQPPGTGRYEQYF
DNA: TGCGCCAGCAGTCAACCCCCCGGGACAGGGAGGTACGAGCAGTACTTC
size: once
J: TRBJ2-7
D: TRBD1
V: TRBV23-1
length: 16

CDR3: CASNPIGGVQFF
DNA: TGCGCCAGCAACCCTATCGGGGGGGTGCAGTTCTTC
size: -
J: TRBJ2-1
D: TRBD2
V: TRBV4-1
length: 12

CDR3: CASPRERGTDTQYF
DNA: TGTGCCAGCCCACGCGAGAGGGGCACAGATACGCAGTATTTT
size: -
J: TRBJ2-3
D: -
V: TRBV18
length: 14

CDR3: CASSPPSRLTDTQYF
DNA: TGTGCCAGCAGCCCCCCTAGCAGGCTTACAGATACGCAGTATTTT
size: once
J: TRBJ2-3
D: -
V: TRBV9
length: 15

CDR3: CASSPRGGSNYGYTF
DNA: TGTGCCAGCAGTCCCCGAGGGGGCAGTAACTATGGCTACACCTTC
size: -
J: TRBJ1-2
D: TRBD1
V: TRBV6-5
length: 15

CDR3: CASSLYGTSQGANVLTF
DNA: TGTGCCAGCAGCTTATACGGGACATCGCAGGGGGCCAACGTCCTGACTTTC
size: -
J: TRBJ2-6
D: -
V: TRBV7-3
length: 17

CDR3: CASSLWDRDSYGYTF
DNA: TGTGCCAGCAGCTTATGGGACCGGGACAGCTATGGCTACACCTTC
size: -
J: TRBJ1-2
D: TRBD1
V: TRBV7-2
length: 15

CDR3: CASSLANRGMGKGNQPQHF
DNA: TGTGCCAGCAGCTTAGCGAACAGGGGAATGGGGAAAGGCAATCAGCCCCAGCATTTT
size: -
J: TRBJ1-5
D: TRBD1
V: TRBV7-4
length: 19

CDR3: CASSERLNTEAFF
DNA: TGTGCCAGCAGTGAGAGATTGAACACTGAAGCTTTCTTT
size: -
J: TRBJ1-1
D: -
V: TRBV27
length: 13

CDR3: CASSYHRANTEAFF
DNA: TGTGCCAGCAGTTACCACAGGGCGAACACTGAAGCTTTCTTT
size: -
J: TRBJ1-1
D: -
V: TRBV28
length: 14